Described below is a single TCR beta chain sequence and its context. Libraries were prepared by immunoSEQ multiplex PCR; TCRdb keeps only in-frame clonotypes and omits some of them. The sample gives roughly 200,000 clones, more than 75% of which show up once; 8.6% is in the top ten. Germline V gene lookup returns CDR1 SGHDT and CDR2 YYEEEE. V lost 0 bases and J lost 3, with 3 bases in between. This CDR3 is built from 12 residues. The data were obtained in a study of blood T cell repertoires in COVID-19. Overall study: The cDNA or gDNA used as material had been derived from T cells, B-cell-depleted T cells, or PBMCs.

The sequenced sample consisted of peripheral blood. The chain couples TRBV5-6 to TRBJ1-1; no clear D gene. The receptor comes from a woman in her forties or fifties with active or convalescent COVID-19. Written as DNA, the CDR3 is TGTGCCAGCAGCTTGGCCGACACTGAAGCTTTCTTT. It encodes CASSLADTEAFF.